The source of this TCR beta chain is a study of blood T cells in healthy people across ages. Study results and caveats: Greater diversity and more naive CD4+ cells were seen in long-lived donors than in aged donors. Correlation between TCR beta diversity and naive T cell percentage was strong.

From germline, CDR1 is SGHRS and CDR2 YFSETQ. With 2 bases removed from V and 6 bases from J, the gap between germline ends came to 9 bases. CDR3 size: 13 residues. Per-sample yields of isolated PBMCs were at least 6.5 million. This clonotype was detected ten times or more. Its target is unknown. A J-beta primer mix and a sample-barcoded 5' primer were used in a second PCR of about 6 to 12 cycles. Each cDNA molecule was tagged by a template-switch adaptor with 12 random nucleotides. TCRdb reprocessed the 5' RACE reads via MiXCR and lists one record per CDR3 protein. The sample shows 850,000 to 950,000 distinct CDR3 sequences, under 35% of them seen only once.

The J gene is TRBJ2-1, the V gene TRBV5-1, with D uncertain. The source is a woman older than 75 in good health. Specimen: blood. Here the CDR3 reads CASSFKGPNEQFF. CDR3 DNA: TGCGCCAGCAGCTTCAAAGGCCCCAATGAGCAGTTCTTC. Looking up the rest from reference TRBV5-1 and TRBJ2-1 gives the full variable domain: KAGVTQTPRYLIKTRGQQVTLSCSPISGHRSVSWYQQTPGQGLQFLFEYFSETQRNKGNFPGRFSGRQFSNSRSEMNVSTLELGDSALYLCASSFKGPNEQFFGPGTRLTVL.